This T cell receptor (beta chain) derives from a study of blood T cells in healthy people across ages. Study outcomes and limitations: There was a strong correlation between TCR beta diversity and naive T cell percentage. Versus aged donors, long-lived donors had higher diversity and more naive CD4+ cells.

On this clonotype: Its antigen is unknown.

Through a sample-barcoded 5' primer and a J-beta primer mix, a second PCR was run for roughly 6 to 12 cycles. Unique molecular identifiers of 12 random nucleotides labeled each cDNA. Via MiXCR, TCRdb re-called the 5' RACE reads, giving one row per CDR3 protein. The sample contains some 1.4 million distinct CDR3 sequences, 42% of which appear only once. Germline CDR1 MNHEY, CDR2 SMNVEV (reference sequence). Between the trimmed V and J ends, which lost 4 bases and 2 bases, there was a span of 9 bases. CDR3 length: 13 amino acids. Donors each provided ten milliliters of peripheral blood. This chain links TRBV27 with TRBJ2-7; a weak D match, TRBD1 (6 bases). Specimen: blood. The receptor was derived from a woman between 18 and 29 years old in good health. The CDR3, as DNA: TGTGCCAGCAGTTGCCAGGGGCCCTACGAGCAGTACTTC. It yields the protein CASSCQGPYEQYF.